Below, one T cell receptor (beta chain) is given with its context. This specimen comes from a study of blood T cells in healthy people across ages. Through a sample-barcoded 5' primer and a J-beta primer mix, a second PCR was run for about 6 to 11 cycles. TCRdb called the 5' RACE reads again in MiXCR, with one record for every CDR3 protein. Counted here are fewer than 1.5 million distinct CDR3 sequences, roughly 40% occurring once; the ten biggest clones make up roughly 7.9%. The receptor comes from a woman younger than 35 in good health. Material: blood.

Written as DNA, the CDR3 is TGTGCCACCAGTCAAACAGGGGGTACCTACAATGAGCAGTACTTC. This sequence encodes CATSQTGGTYNEQYF. J is TRBJ2-1 and V is TRBV24-1; TRBD1 agrees at 8 bases. The tail of the sequence fits TRBJ2-7 better, so the J call may be wrong. The CDR3 consists of 15 residues. Germline values: CDR1 KGHDR, CDR2 SFDVKD.